This T cell receptor beta chain is drawn from a study of blood T cell repertoires in COVID-19. Overall study: Sample material is recorded as cDNA or gDNA derived from T cells, B-cell-depleted T cells, or PBMCs.

Generated by immunoSEQ multiplex PCR, the TCRdb table keeps only in-frame clones and is missing some. The table lists 150,000 to 200,000 clones, around 90% of them singletons. Germline CDR1 SEHNR, CDR2 FQNEAQ (reference sequence). Germline trimming cut 4 bases from V and 7 bases from J; bases unmatched to any gene: 10. The CDR3 has 15 residues. The source material was peripheral blood. This TCR derives from a man aged 50 to 60 who had recovered from COVID-19. This chain connects TRBV7-9 to TRBJ2-7; 10 positions match TRBD1. The CDR3 protein is CASSSPGQGFWEQYF. The CDR3 coding sequence is TGTGCCAGCAGCTCTCCGGGACAGGGGTTTTGGGAGCAGTACTTC.